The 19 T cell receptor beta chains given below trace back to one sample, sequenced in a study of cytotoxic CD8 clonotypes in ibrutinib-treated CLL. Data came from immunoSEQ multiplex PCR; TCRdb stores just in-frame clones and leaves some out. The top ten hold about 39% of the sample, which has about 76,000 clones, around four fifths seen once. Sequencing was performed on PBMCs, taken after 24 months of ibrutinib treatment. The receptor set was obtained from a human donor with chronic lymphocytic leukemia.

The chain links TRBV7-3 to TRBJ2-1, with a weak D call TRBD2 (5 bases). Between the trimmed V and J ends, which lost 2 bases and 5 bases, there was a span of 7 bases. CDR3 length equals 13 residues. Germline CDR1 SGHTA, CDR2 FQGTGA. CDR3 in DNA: TGTGCCAGCAGCTTAGAGGGTCACAATGAGCAGTTCTTC. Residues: CASSLEGHNEQFF.

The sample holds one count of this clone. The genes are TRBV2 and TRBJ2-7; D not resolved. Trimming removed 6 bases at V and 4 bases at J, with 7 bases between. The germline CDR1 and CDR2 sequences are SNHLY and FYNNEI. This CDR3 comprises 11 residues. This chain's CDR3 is CASRMSYEQYF. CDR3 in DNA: TGTGCCAGCAGGATGTCGTACGAGCAGTACTTC.

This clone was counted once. CDR3 amino acids: CASSLGTQGVDGYTF. In DNA, the CDR3 is TGCGCCAGCAGCTTGGGGACACAGGGTGTAGATGGCTACACCTTC. The V call is TRBV5-1, the J call TRBJ1-2; D might be TRBD1 (6 bases). This CDR3 spans 15 amino acids. V lost 0 bases and J 6 bases, leaving 15 bases between the germline ends. Looked up from germline, CDR1 is SGHRS and CDR2 is YFSETQ.

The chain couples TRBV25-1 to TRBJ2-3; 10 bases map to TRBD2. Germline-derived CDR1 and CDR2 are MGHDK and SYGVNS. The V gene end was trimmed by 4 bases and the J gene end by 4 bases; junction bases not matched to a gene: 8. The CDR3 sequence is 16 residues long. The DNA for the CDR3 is TGTGCCAGCAGTGCCCCCCCTAGCGGGAGTTCAGATACGCAGTATTTT. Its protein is CASSAPPSGSSDTQYF.

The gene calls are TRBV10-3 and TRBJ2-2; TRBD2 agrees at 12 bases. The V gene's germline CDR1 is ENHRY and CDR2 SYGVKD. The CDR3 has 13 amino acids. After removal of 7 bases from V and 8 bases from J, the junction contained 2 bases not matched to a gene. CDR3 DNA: TGTGCCATCAAAGGACTAGCGGGAGGGGAGCTGTTTTTT. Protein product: CAIKGLAGGELFF.

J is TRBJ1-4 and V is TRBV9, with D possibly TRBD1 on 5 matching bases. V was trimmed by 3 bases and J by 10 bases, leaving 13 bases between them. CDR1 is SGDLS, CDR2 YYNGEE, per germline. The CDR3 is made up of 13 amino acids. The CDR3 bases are TGTGCCAGCAGCGCAGGGTCGTTAGGAAAACTGTTTTTT. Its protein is CASSAGSLGKLFF.

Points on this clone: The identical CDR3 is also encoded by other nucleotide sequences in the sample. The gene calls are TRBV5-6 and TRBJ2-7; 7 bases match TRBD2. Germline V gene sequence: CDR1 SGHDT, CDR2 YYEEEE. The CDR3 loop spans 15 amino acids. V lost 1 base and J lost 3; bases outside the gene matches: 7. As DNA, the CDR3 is TGTGCCAGCAGCTTGCGGGCGGGAGTTATCTACGAGCAGTACTTC. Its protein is CASSLRAGVIYEQYF.

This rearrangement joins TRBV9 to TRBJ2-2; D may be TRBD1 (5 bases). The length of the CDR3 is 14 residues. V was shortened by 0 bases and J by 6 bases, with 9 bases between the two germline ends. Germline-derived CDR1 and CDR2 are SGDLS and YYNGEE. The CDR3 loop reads CASSVVGDAGELFF. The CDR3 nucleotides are TGTGCCAGCAGCGTAGTAGGGGATGCCGGGGAGCTGTTTTTT.

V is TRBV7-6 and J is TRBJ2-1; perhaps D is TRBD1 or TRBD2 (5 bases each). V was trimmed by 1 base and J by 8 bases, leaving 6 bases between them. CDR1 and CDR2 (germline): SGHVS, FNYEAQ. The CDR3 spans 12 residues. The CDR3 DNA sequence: TGTGCCAGCAGCTTAGGGGGGTATGAGCAGTTCTTC. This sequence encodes CASSLGGYEQFF. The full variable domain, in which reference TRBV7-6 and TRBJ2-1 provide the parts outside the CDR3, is GAGVSQSPRYKVTKRGQDVALRCDPISGHVSLYWYRQALGQGPEFLTYFNYEAQQDKSGLPNDRFSAERPEGSISTLTIQRTEQRDSAMYRCASSLGGYEQFFGPGTRLTVL.

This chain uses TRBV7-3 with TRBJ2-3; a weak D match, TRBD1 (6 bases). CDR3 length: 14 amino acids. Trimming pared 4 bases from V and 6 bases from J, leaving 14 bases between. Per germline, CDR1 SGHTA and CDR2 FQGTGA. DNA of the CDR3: TGTGCCAGCAGCTCAGGGGACCCCGGGGATACGCAGTATTTT. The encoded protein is CASSSGDPGDTQYF.

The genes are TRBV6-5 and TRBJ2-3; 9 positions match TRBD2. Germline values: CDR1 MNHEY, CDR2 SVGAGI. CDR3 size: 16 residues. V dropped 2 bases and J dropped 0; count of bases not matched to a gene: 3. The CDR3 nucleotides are TGTGCCAGCAGTTACGGGCTAGCGGGAAGCACAGATACGCAGTATTTT. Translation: CASSYGLAGSTDTQYF.

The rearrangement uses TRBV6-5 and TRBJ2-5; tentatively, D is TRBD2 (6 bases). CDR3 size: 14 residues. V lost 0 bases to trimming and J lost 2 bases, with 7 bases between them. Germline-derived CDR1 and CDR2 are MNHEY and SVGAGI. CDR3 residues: CASSYSAGQETQYF. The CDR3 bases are TGTGCCAGCAGTTACTCGGCGGGGCAAGAGACCCAGTACTTC.

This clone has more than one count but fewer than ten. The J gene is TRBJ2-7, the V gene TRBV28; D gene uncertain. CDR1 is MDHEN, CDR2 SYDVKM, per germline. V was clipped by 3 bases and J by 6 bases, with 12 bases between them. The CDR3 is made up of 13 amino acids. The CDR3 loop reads CASSLAGRSEQYF. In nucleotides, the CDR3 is TGTGCCAGCAGTTTGGCTGGGCGTTCCGAGCAGTACTTC.

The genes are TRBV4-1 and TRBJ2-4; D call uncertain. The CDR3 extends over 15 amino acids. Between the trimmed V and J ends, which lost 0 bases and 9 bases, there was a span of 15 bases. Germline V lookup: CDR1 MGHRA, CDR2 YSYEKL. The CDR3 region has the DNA TGCGCCAGCAGCCAAGATTTCCAGGTTATGGGCATTCAGTACTTC. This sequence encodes CASSQDFQVMGIQYF.

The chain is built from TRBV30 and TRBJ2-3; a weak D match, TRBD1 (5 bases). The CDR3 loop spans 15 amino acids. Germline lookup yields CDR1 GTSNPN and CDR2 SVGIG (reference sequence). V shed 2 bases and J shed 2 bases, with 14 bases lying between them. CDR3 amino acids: CAWSTKTATTDTQYF. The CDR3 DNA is TGTGCCTGGAGTACCAAGACAGCGACCACAGATACGCAGTATTTT.

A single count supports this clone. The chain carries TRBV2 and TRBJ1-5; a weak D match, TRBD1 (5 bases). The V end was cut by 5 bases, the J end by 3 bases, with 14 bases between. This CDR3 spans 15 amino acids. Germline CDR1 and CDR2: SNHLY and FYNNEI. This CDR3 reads CASSPPGLNNQPQHF. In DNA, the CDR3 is TGTGCCAGCAGTCCGCCGGGACTCAACAATCAGCCCCAGCATTTT.

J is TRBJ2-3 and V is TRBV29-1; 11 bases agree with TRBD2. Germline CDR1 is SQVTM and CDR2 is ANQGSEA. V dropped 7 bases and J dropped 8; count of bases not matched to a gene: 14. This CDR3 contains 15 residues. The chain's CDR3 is CSARTASGRLSTQYF. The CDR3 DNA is TGCAGCGCCCGAACCGCTAGCGGGAGGCTGTCTACGCAGTATTTT.

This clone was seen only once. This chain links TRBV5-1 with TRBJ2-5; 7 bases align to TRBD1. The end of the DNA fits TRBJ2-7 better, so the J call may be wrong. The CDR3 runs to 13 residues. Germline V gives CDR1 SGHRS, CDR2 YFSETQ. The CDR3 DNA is TGCGCCAGCAGCCCAGGGACAGCCTACGAGCAGTACTTC. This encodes CASSPGTAYEQYF.

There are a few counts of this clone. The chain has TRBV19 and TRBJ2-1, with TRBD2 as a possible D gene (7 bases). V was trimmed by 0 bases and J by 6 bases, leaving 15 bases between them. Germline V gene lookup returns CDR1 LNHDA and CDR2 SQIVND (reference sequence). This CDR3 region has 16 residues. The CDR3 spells CASSIDWGGKVNEQFF. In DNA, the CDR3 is TGTGCCAGTAGTATAGATTGGGGGGGCAAGGTCAATGAGCAGTTCTTC.